Listed below are T cell receptor beta chains from one sample, sequenced in a study of cytomegalovirus exposure and HLA in healthy donors. Using immunoSEQ multiplex PCR, the repertoire was profiled, and TCRdb retains in-frame clones only, with some absent. The repertoire consists of roughly 190,000 clones, with under 9.5% occurring once and the leading ten covering over 1%. Sequencing was performed on PBMCs. The receptors come from a woman aged 25-40 years in good health and CMV-seropositive. Each CDR3 is given with its conserved first and last residue. Only some rows state a clone size, as once, few, many or a class for expanded clones.

>TRBJ2-7|TRBV7-9|many
CASSSQGYEQYF
>TRBJ2-1|TRBV5-8|few
CASEIAELYNEQFF
>TRBJ1-1|TRBV7-8|many
CASSLKRQLNTEAFF
>TRBJ1-5|TRBV12-5|.
CASGLSGGQPQHF
>TRBJ1-1|TRBV7-2|few
CASSPSKGGQTEAFF
>TRBJ2-7|TRBV7-9|few
CASSLPGTGFYEQYF
>TRBJ2-5|TRBV7-9|few
CASSLSGLAGAFGETQYF
>TRBJ1-5|TRBV19|.
CASSIRGRNQPQHF
>TRBJ2-2|TRBV5-4|few
CASTVDGASGMETGELFF
>TRBJ1-1|TRBV5-1|few
CASSFGGGYTEAFF
>TRBJ1-2|TRBV9|.
CASSAWTGTAYGYTF
>TRBJ2-7|TRBV9|.
CASSVVDSPYEQYF
>TRBJ1-1|TRBV18|.
CASSPDRKNTEAFF
>TRBJ2-7|TRBV5-1|few
CASSSLGLAALSYEQYF
>TRBJ2-2|TRBV11-2|.
CASSSPGLVDTGELFF
>TRBJ1-2|TRBV5-5|.
CASSLRSTDNYGYTF
>TRBJ2-3|TRBV5-1|.
CASMGLAGGPSTDTQYF
>TRBJ2-2|TRBV5-1|few
CASAKRSPNTGELFF
>TRBJ2-1|TRBV7-9|few
CASSYTGSSYNEQFF
>TRBJ1-2|TRBV2|few
CAKPKQSNYGYTF
>TRBJ2-7|TRBV25-1|.
CASSERGEQYF
>TRBJ1-5|TRBV5-1|few
CASSPMGVTGGNQPQHF
>TRBJ2-7|TRBV4-2|.
CASSRSPGELSEQYF
>TRBJ2-7|TRBV7-6|.
CASSNGQGTYEQYF
>TRBJ2-7|TRBV19|.
CASSIAWDTSYEQYF
>TRBJ2-7|TRBV5-6|few
CASNFGQGYYEQYF
>TRBJ1-2|TRBV2|.
CASSSYREGGYTF
>TRBJ1-2|TRBV27|.
CASRKTGVYGYTF
>TRBJ2-1|TRBV6-1|.
CASSGIDRGDHNEQFF
>TRBJ1-5|TRBV4-1|few
CASSRDRGNSNQPQHF
>TRBJ2-5|TRBV5-1|few
CASSLGKTSRAQETQYF
>TRBJ1-1|TRBV5-1|.
CASHRDRGGNTEAFF
>TRBJ2-7|TRBV4-1|few
CASSQEGGRQQYF
>TRBJ2-1|TRBV5-1|.
CASSLVQGKAREQFF
>TRBJ2-7|TRBV6-1|few
CASSEISVSGRYEQYF
>TRBJ2-2|TRBV2|few
CARTTGDDGELFF
>.|TRBV29-1|.
CSVGTSGGEQFF
>TRBJ2-7|TRBV4-1|few
CASSQDRASGTYEQYF
>TRBJ2-5|TRBV27|few
CASSPAIPRRRTQYF
>TRBJ1-2|TRBV4-2|.
CASSQESGREGFGYTF
>TRBJ2-7|TRBV18|few
CASSNDNYEQYF
>TRBJ1-1|TRBV5-6|few
CASRYRSDTEAFF
>TRBJ2-3|TRBV7-9|.
CASSPEGLAVGTDTQYF
>TRBJ1-1|TRBV4-2|few
CASSELQGFTEAFF
>TRBJ1-1|TRBV19|few
CAVRGRDEAFF
>TRBJ1-4|TRBV7-9|.
CATRTGADEKLFF
>TRBJ2-1|TRBV20-1|.
CSASRYNEQFF
>TRBJ2-4|TRBV19|few
CASKEGGADIQYF
>TRBJ1-2|TRBV18|few
CASSPMEGAGYGYTF
>TRBJ2-1|TRBV2|.
CASSPSREGREFF